This T cell receptor beta chain comes out of a study of blood T cell repertoires in COVID-19. Study-wide context: Sites in the United States, Italy and Spain provided acute and convalescent COVID-19 samples. PBMCs, B-cell-depleted T cells, or T cells were the source of the cDNA or gDNA that made up the material.

Under the authors' procedure: Amplification of reference gene primers provided the estimated nucleated cell counts. The method was immunoSEQ multiplex PCR; TCRdb's version includes in-frame clones alone and lacks a portion of them. V and J calls and clone size are copied from that table; D and trimming were computed from the DNA. The table has some 270,000 clones, around nine tenths seen once. The germline V gene encodes CDR1 SGHNT and CDR2 YYREEE (reference sequence). After removal of 0 bases from V and 9 bases from J, the junction contained 6 bases not matched to a gene. The CDR3 runs to 15 residues.

This TCR was sampled from a man aged 35 to 55 with active or convalescent COVID-19. The sequencing sample was made of peripheral blood. The rearrangement uses TRBV5-4 and TRBJ1-6; TRBD1 matches 7 bases. DNA for the CDR3: TGTGCCAGCAGCTTGGACGAGGGGGCAGTTTCACCCCTCCACTTT. It yields the protein CASSLDEGAVSPLHF.